These 3 T cell receptor beta chains came from one sample sequenced in a study of beta chain features in type 1 diabetes. The isolated RNA, all of it, was reverse transcribed, so expressed TCRB transcripts were what got sequenced. Only in-frame clones appear in the TCRdb table, and some are missing; sequencing was by immunoSEQ multiplex PCR. This table has a few hundred thousand clones, 16% appearing once. Their recognized antigens are unknown. Study-wide results and caveats: Shorter TCRB CDR3s, moderately but significantly so, were found in Type 1 diabetes patients in all four CD4+ subsets.

Source material: naive CD4+ T cells from blood. The origin of the receptors is a man aged 25 to 40 with type 1 diabetes.

This chain joins TRBV4-3 and TRBJ2-1; the D gene is possibly TRBD1 (5 bases). V lost 5 bases, J lost 8 bases, and 19 bases lay in between. The length of the CDR3 is 15 residues. Germline lookup yields CDR1 LGHNA and CDR2 YSLEER. This chain's CDR3 is CASSFPGRVIHEQFF. The CDR3 DNA reads TGCGCCAGCAGCTTCCCCGGCAGGGTGATCCATGAGCAGTTCTTC.

The chain combines TRBV28 with TRBJ1-2; the D is unclear. The CDR3 covers 11 residues. Germline CDR1 and CDR2: MDHEN and SYDVKM. Deletions cut 3 bases from V and 10 bases from J, with 9 bases between. The DNA of the CDR3 is TGTGCCAGCAGTTTGGGATACCACTACACCTTC. It encodes CASSLGYHYTF.

For this clone: Distinct nucleotide sequences in the sample also encode this CDR3. The chain carries TRBV30 and TRBJ1-4; D remains unclear. V gave up 5 bases and J gave up 0 bases, with 1 base separating them. The CDR3 has 11 amino acids. Germline CDR1 is GTSNPN and CDR2 is SVGIG (reference sequence). The CDR3 nucleotides read TGTGCCTGGTCAACTAATGAAAAACTGTTTTTT. It specifies CAWSTNEKLFF.